This T cell receptor beta chain was observed in a study of shared clonotypes between healthy human individuals. Overall study context: Aged between 18 and 49, the donors were two women and a few men.

The study, taken as a whole, reports: Sequencing depth was predicted to influence how clonotypes are shared among donors. Shared clonotypes across all four donors exceeded non-shared ones in generation probability.

On this clone: The antigen is undetermined.

The CDR3 sequence is 16 residues long. Germline V lookup: CDR1 MGHDK, CDR2 SYGVNS. V gave up 3 bases and J gave up 3 bases; unmatched junction bases: 2. The authors ran the assay at deep level. Using immunoSEQ multiplex PCR, the repertoire was profiled, and TCRdb retains in-frame clones only, with some absent. The table records some 2.3 million clones, approximately 95% of them present only once. The source is a man aged 18 to 35 in good health. Some clones in this sample may be carry-over from other donors' samples. The chain joins TRBV25-1 to TRBJ2-1; TRBD2 matches at 13 bases. Material: naive CD4+ T cells from PBMCs. Subset reported: CD45RA+ positively selected. CDR3 in amino acids: CASSETSGRNYNEQFF. The CDR3 nucleotides read TGTGCCAGCAGTGAGACTAGCGGGAGGAACTACAATGAGCAGTTCTTC.